This TCR beta chain was identified during a study of T cells in localized non-small cell lung cancer. According to the study, adjacent lung free of atypia was obtained at least 2 cm from the tumor margin. Study observations and caveats: Appearances in adjacent lung were noted for a median approximately 52 of the top 100 tumor clones. Longer survival (overall) was linked to higher T cell density in blood.

The V and J ends lost 5 bases and 4 bases respectively, with 15 bases between them. Germline assignment: CDR1 MNHGY and CDR2 SAAAGT. This CDR3 region has 15 residues. Clones were read by immunoSEQ multiplex PCR, and TCRdb kept only the in-frame ones, dropping some. There are over 1,500 clones in the sample; about 20% occur only once, and roughly a quarter lies in the top ten. This clone was observed a few times. What it binds is unknown. The J gene is TRBJ2-4, the V gene TRBV6-8; TRBD2 is a possible D gene (5 bases). This material consisted of normal lung tissue next to the tumor, taken before any cancer treatment. This TCR was sampled from a male donor aged 60 or over with stage II lung adenocarcinoma. The CDR3 protein is CASSESGADKNIQYF. In DNA form, the CDR3 reads TGTGCCAGCAGTGAGAGTGGAGCGGATAAAAACATTCAGTACTTC.